A selection of T cell receptor beta chains follows, all from one sample in a study of cytomegalovirus exposure and HLA in healthy donors. The method was immunoSEQ multiplex PCR; TCRdb's version includes in-frame clones alone and lacks a portion of them. The table shows roughly 300,000 clones, with roughly 89% occurring only once. The sample taken for sequencing was PBMCs. These receptors were obtained from a man between 35 and 55 years old in good health and CMV-seropositive. CDR3s include the opening cysteine and the closing phenylalanine or tryptophan. Fields, in order: D gene, J gene, V gene, clone size, CDR3 DNA, CDR3 protein. A D gene is named only where the DNA matches it firmly. A row's size may be missing; if present it is once, few, many or a size class.

- | TRBJ1-1 | TRBV21-1 | - | TGTGCCAGCACCAATTCCGGGGGACAGGGGGAAGATGAAGCTTTCTTT | CASTNSGGQGEDEAFF
TRBD2 | TRBJ2-1 | TRBV25-1 | - | TGTGCCAGCAGTGAGAATAGGGGGACTAGCTCCTACAATGAGCAGTTCTTC | CASSENRGTSSYNEQFF
- | TRBJ2-5 | TRBV7-9 | - | TGTGCCAGCAGCTTATACCGGGAGACCCAGTACTTC | CASSLYRETQYF
- | TRBJ2-1 | TRBV5-1 | - | TGCGCCAGCAGCTTGGAGGGGCGGGAATACAATGAGCAGTTCTTC | CASSLEGREYNEQFF
- | TRBJ1-5 | TRBV20-1 | once | TGCAGTGCCACCGGGGGTCAGCCCCAGCATTTT | CSATGGQPQHF
TRBD1 | TRBJ2-5 | TRBV30 | few | TGTGCCTGGAGTGTCCCGACAGGGGGCGGTGAGGAGACCCAGTACTTC | CAWSVPTGGGEETQYF
TRBD1 | TRBJ2-7 | TRBV7-6 | - | TGTGCCAGCAGCCGGGACAGGGCGGCCGAGCAGTACTTC | CASSRDRAAEQYF
- | TRBJ1-5 | TRBV15 | few | TGTGCCACAAGGACAACGAATAGCAATCAGCCCCAGCATTTT | CATRTTNSNQPQHF
- | TRBJ1-5 | TRBV18 | - | TGTGCCAGCTCACCACGGGGGGGTGGGCCCAATCAGCCCCAGCATTTT | CASSPRGGGPNQPQHF
TRBD1 | TRBJ2-3 | TRBV28 | - | TGTGCCAGCAGTCGTATGGGACAGAGCACAGATACGCAGTATTTT | CASSRMGQSTDTQYF
- | TRBJ1-2 | TRBV28 | - | TGTGCCAGCAGTTTAAATGAGATCTATGGCTACACCTTC | CASSLNEIYGYTF
- | TRBJ2-6 | TRBV28 | - | TGTGCCAGCAGTAGCATCTCTGGGGCCAACGTCCTGACTTTC | CASSSISGANVLTF
TRBD1 | TRBJ1-4 | TRBV28 | - | TGTGCCAGCATGGACAGGGTTGAAAAACTGTTTTTT | CASMDRVEKLFF
- | TRBJ2-1 | TRBV11-1 | - | TGTGCCAGCAGTTTTGTGGACTTCTCCTACAATGAGCAGTTCTTC | CASSFVDFSYNEQFF
TRBD2 | TRBJ2-5 | TRBV5-1 | - | TGCGCCAGCAGCTTGGTACCGGGAGGGGGGGAGACCCAGTACTTC | CASSLVPGGGETQYF
- | TRBJ2-7 | TRBV9 | - | TGTGCCAGCAGCGTTGAGACGGGAGCCCACGAGCAGTACTTC | CASSVETGAHEQYF
TRBD1 | TRBJ1-5 | TRBV5-5 | - | TGTGCCAGCAGCTTGGGGGACAGCCAGTATCAGCCCCAGCATTTT | CASSLGDSQYQPQHF
TRBD2 | TRBJ2-2 | TRBV6-6 | - | TGTGCCAGCCTACCTCGGACTAGCGGGAGAGCCGGGGAGCTGTTTTTT | CASLPRTSGRAGELFF
- | TRBJ2-1 | TRBV28 | - | TGTGCCAGCAGTCCCGGAATAGCTGGTTGGTCCTACAATGAGCAGTTCTTC | CASSPGIAGWSYNEQFF
TRBD1 | TRBJ1-2 | TRBV5-8 | - | TGTGCCAGCAGTCAGGACAGGAGTTATGGCTACACCTTC | CASSQDRSYGYTF
TRBD1 | TRBJ1-4 | TRBV30 | - | TGTGCCTGGAGTCTAGAGGGGACAGGGGACGAAAAACTGTTTTTT | CAWSLEGTGDEKLFF
- | TRBJ1-3 | TRBV2 | - | TGTGCCATCCGGACGGGATCCTCTGGAAACACCATATATTTT | CAIRTGSSGNTIYF